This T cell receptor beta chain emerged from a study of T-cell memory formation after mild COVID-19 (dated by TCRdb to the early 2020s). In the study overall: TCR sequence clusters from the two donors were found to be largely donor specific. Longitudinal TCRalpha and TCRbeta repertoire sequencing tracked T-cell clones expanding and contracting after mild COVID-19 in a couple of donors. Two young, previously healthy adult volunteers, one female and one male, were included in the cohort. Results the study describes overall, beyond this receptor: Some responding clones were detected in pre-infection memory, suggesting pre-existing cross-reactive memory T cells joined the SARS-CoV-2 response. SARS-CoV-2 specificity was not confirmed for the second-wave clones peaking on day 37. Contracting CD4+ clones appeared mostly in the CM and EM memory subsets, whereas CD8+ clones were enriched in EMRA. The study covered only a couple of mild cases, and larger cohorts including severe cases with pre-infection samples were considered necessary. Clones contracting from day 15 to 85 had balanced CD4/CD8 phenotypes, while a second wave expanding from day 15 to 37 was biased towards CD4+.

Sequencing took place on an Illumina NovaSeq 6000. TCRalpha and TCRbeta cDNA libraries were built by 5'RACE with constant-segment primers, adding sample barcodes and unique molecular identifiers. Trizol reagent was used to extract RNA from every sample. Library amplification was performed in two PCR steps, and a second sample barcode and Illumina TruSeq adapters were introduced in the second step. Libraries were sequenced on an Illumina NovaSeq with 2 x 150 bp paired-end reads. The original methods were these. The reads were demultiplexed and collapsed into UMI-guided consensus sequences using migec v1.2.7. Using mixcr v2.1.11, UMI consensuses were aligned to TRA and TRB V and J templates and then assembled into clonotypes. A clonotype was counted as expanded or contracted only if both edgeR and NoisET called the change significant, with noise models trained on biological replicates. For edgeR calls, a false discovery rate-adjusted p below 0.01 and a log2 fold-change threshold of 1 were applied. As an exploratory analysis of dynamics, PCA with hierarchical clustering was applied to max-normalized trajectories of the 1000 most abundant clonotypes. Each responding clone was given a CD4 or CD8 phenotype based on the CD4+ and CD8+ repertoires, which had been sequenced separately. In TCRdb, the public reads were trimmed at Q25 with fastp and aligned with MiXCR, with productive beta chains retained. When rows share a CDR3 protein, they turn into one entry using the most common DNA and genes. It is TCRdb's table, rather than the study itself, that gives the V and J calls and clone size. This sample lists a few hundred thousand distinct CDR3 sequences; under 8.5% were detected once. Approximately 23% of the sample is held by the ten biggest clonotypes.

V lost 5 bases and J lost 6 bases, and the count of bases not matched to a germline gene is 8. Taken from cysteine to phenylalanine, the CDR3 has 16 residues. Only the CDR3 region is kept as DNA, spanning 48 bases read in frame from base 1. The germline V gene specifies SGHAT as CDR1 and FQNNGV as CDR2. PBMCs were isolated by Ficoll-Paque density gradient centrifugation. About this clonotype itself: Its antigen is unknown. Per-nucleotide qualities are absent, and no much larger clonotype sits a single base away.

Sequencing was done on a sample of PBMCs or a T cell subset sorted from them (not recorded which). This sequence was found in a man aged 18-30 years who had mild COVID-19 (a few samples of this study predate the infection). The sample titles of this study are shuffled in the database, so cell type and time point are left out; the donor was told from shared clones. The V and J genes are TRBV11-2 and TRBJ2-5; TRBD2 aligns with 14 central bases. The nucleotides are TGTGCCAGCAGCAACAGACTAGCGGGGGGGCCCAAGACCCAGTACTTC. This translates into CASSNRLAGGPKTQYF.